This T cell receptor beta chain was captured by sequencing in a study of identical twins. CDR3 length equals 16 residues. Germline V gives CDR1 LNHDA, CDR2 SQIVND (reference sequence). Unmatched junction bases numbered 9, after V lost 4 bases and J lost 4 bases. TCRdb re-called the 5' RACE reads with MiXCR, one entry per CDR3 protein. Of a few hundred thousand distinct CDR3 sequences in the sample, 9.5% were seen once. This clonotype has a handful of counts. This sample also belongs to another study, concerning yellow fever vaccine responses in identical twins.

The source is a woman under 30 in good health. The V call is TRBV19, the J call TRBJ2-2; 7 nucleotides line up with TRBD2. Sequences were obtained from CD8+ T cells sorted from blood. The CDR3, as DNA: TGTGCCAGTAGTAACCCGAGCGGGGACCCCACCGGGGAGCTGTTTTTT. As protein: CASSNPSGDPTGELFF.